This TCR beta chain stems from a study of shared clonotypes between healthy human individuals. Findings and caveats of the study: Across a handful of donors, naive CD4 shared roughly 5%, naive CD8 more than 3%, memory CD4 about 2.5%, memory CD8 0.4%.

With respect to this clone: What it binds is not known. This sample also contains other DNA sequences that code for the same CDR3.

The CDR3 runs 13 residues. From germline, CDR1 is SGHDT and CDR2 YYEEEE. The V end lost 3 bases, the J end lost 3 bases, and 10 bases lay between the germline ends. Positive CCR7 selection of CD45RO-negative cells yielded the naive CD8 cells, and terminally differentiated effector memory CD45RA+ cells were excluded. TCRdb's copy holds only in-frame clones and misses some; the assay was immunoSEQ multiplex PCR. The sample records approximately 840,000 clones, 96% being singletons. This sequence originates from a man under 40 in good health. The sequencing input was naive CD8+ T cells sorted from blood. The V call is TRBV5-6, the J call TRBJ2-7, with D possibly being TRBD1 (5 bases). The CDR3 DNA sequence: TGTGCCAGCAGCTCAGGACACAGCTACGAGCAGTACTTC. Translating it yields CASSSGHSYEQYF.